This T cell receptor beta chain was identified in a study of blood T cell repertoires in COVID-19. Study context: Whether acute or convalescent, the COVID-19 samples came from the United States, Italy and Spain.

Original analysis: How many nucleated cells were present was estimated from reference gene primer amplification. Only in-frame clones appear in the TCRdb table, and some are missing; sequencing was by immunoSEQ multiplex PCR. The V and J calls and clone size come from that table; D and trimming were worked out from the DNA. The table lists around 500,000 clones, 80% to 90% of them singletons. Trimming shortened V by 3 bases and J by 2 bases, and 10 bases separated the two germline ends. The CDR3 extends over 15 amino acids. Germline values: CDR1 SGHDN, CDR2 FVKESK. Sequenced sample: peripheral blood. The gene calls are TRBV14 and TRBJ2-2; D may be TRBD1 (6 bases). This sequence was found in a human donor in a cohort sampled during active COVID-19. CDR3 sequence: CASSQWTANTGELFF. CDR3 sequence (DNA): TGTGCCAGCAGCCAGTGGACAGCTAACACCGGGGAGCTGTTTTTT.